The 12 T cell receptor beta chains below come from one sample, sequenced in a study of control samples from healthy donors and cancer patients. Clones were read by immunoSEQ multiplex PCR, and TCRdb kept only the in-frame ones, dropping some. The top ten clones hold 3.2% of a sample with over 120,000 clones, 75% to 95% of them seen once. The material sequenced was blood. These receptors were obtained from a man aged 30 to 45 in good health.

This clone was detected only once. V usage is TRBV6-5 and J usage is TRBJ1-2; D is possibly TRBD1 (5 bases). The CDR3 has 12 amino acids. CDR1 is MNHEY and CDR2 is SVGAGI in the germline V gene. Trimming pared 6 bases from V and 4 bases from J, leaving 9 bases between. As DNA, the CDR3 is TGTGCCAGCAGGGACAAGATCTATGGCTACACCTTC. It encodes CASRDKIYGYTF.

The rearrangement joins TRBV7-9 to TRBJ2-2; D is possibly TRBD1 (6 bases). V was shortened by 7 bases and J by 0 bases, with 12 bases between the two germline ends. The germline CDR1 and CDR2 sequences are SEHNR and FQNEAQ (reference sequence). CDR3 size: 15 residues. The CDR3 bases are TGTGCCAGCACCAGGGACACCGCGAACACCGGGGAGCTGTTTTTT. Amino acid sequence: CASTRDTANTGELFF.

The genes are TRBV29-1 and TRBJ1-2; TRBD1 matches 11 bases. J was trimmed by 8 bases and V by 5 bases; bases with no gene match: 7. From germline, CDR1 is SQVTM and CDR2 ANQGSEA. The CDR3 sequence is 13 residues long. CDR3 DNA sequence: TGCAGCGTTCCCGGACAGGGGGCTGTAGGCTACACCTTC. Translating gives CSVPGQGAVGYTF. The full variable domain, rest sourced from reference TRBV29-1 and TRBJ1-2, is SAVISQKPSRDICQRGTSLTIQCQVDSQVTMMFWYRQQPGQSLTLIATANQGSEATYESGFVIDKFPISRPNLTFSTLTVSNMSPEDSSIYLCSVPGQGAVGYTFGSGTRLTVV.

The CDR3 region has the DNA TGTGCCACCAGTGGTTGGGACAGATCGAACACCGGGGAGCTGTTTTTT. Translating gives CATSGWDRSNTGELFF. This rearrangement joins TRBV24-1 to TRBJ2-2; 7 bases agree with TRBD1. The CDR3 has 16 residues. V gave up 5 bases and J gave up 0 bases; unmatched junction bases: 5. Germline CDR1 reads KGHDR; CDR2 reads SFDVKD.

This sequence joins TRBV7-3 and TRBJ2-3; 9 positions agree with TRBD2. The V gene end was trimmed by 4 bases and the J gene end by 2 bases; junction bases not matched to a gene: 4. The CDR3 is made up of 15 amino acids. CDR1 is SGHTA, CDR2 FQGTGA, per germline. CDR3 in amino acids: CASSSSGGNTDTQYF. CDR3 DNA: TGTGCCAGCAGCTCCAGCGGGGGGAACACAGATACGCAGTATTTT. Together with reference TRBV7-3 and TRBJ2-3, the CDR3 gives the full variable domain: GAGVSQTPSNKVTEKGKYVELRCDPISGHTALYWYRQSLGQGPEFLIYFQGTGAADDSGLPNDRFFAVRPEGSVSTLKIQRTERGDSAVYLCASSSSGGNTDTQYFGPGTRLTVL.

The chain carries TRBV27 and TRBJ2-3; D is possibly TRBD2 (5 bases). CDR3 size: 17 residues. The germline V gene encodes CDR1 MNHEY and CDR2 SMNVEV (reference sequence). Trimming left V 3 bases short and J 0 bases short, with 16 bases between. CDR3 DNA sequence: TGTGCCAGCAGTTTGATCCGGGCTAGCCTAAGCACAGATACGCAGTATTTT. Translating it yields CASSLIRASLSTDTQYF.

As for this clone: In the same sample, other DNA sequences code for this CDR3. The genes are TRBV12-3 or TRBV12-4 and TRBJ1-2; perhaps TRBD1 as D (5 bases). Trimming took off 3 bases at V and 2 bases at J, with 7 bases between the two ends. CDR3 size: 13 residues. This chain's CDR3 is CASSLGPNYGYTF. In nucleotides, the CDR3 is TGTGCCAGCAGTTTGGGACCGAACTATGGCTACACCTTC.

The rearrangement joins TRBV5-1 to TRBJ1-4; 9 bases are shared with TRBD1. The germline V gene encodes CDR1 SGHRS and CDR2 YFSETQ. The V and J ends lost 4 bases and 3 bases, in that order; junction bases with no gene match: 4. The CDR3 totals 15 residues. The chain's CDR3 is CASSLGTGSNEKLFF. CDR3 DNA: TGCGCCAGCAGCCTAGGGACAGGGTCTAATGAAAAACTGTTTTTT.

This clone is a singleton in its sample. V gene TRBV28 combines with J gene TRBJ1-5, with D possibly being TRBD1 (5 bases). Trimming pared 10 bases from V and 0 bases from J, leaving 13 bases between. In germline, CDR1 is MDHEN, CDR2 SYDVKM. The CDR3 consists of 14 residues. The CDR3 protein is CATQTVNSNQPQHF. The CDR3 DNA is TGTGCCACTCAGACAGTAAATAGCAATCAGCCCCAGCATTTT.

The V and J genes are TRBV6-5 and TRBJ1-1, with D perhaps matching TRBD1 (6 bases). Per germline, CDR1 MNHEY and CDR2 SVGAGI. The V end was cut by 5 bases, the J end by 4 bases, with 17 bases between. CDR3 size: 15 residues. The CDR3 nucleotides are TGTGCCAGCAGTCAATACTCCAGGGGAGCCACTGAAGCTTTCTTT. It translates to CASSQYSRGATEAFF.

This clone was observed a few times. V and J are TRBV27 and TRBJ2-7; maybe TRBD1 (6 bases). Germline loops: CDR1 MNHEY, CDR2 SMNVEV (reference sequence). V was shortened by 6 bases and J by 5 bases, with 20 bases between the two germline ends. The CDR3 is 15 residues long. CDR3: CASRVLGQGRHEQYF. The DNA of the CDR3 is TGTGCCAGCAGAGTTTTAGGGCAGGGGAGACACGAGCAGTACTTC.

This rearrangement joins TRBV11-2 to TRBJ2-7; 7 nucleotides agree with TRBD2. Unmatched junction bases numbered 9, after V lost 5 bases and J lost 5 bases. The CDR3 totals 14 residues. Per the germline V gene, CDR1 is SGHAT and CDR2 is FQNNGV. CDR3 sequence: CASSPGGKPHEQYF. The DNA for the CDR3 is TGTGCCAGCAGCCCCGGGGGGAAGCCCCACGAGCAGTACTTC. The full variable domain, rest sourced from reference TRBV11-2 and TRBJ2-7, is EAGVAQSPRYKIIEKRQSVAFWCNPISGHATLYWYQQILGQGPKLLIQFQNNGVVDDSQLPKDRFSAERLKGVDSTLKIQPAKLEDSAVYLCASSPGGKPHEQYFGPGTRLTVT.